Presented here are 28 T cell receptor beta chains from one specimen sequenced in a study of post-analysis software for immune sequencing data. Carried by the TCR beta cDNA libraries were unique molecular identifiers. MiXCR, run by TCRdb on the PCR reads, gives a single entry per CDR3 protein. The table shows around 400,000 distinct CDR3 sequences, with more than 30% occurring only once. These receptors have no identified antigens. Study conclusions and caveats: A few TRBV segments occurring more often in patients than controls included TRBV5-6, TRBV5-1 and TRBV20-1.

The specimen was blood. The receptors here all came from a girl aged 2-9 years with multiple sclerosis.

This clonotype was observed many times. The chain links TRBV29-1 to TRBJ2-1; 7 bases are a match to TRBD2. J lost 0 bases, V lost 4 bases, and 12 bases had no gene match. Germline loops: CDR1 SQVTM, CDR2 ANQGSEA. The CDR3 extends over 17 amino acids. CDR3: CSVGIPAGATSYNEQFF. CDR3 DNA sequence: TGCAGCGTTGGGATCCCTGCGGGAGCGACCTCCTACAATGAGCAGTTCTTC.

This clonotype turned up a few times. The CDR3 loop reads CASLQGAKRDEQFF. CDR3 sequence (DNA): TGTGCCAGTCTTCAGGGGGCCAAGAGAGATGAGCAGTTCTTC. The chain employs TRBV12-3 or TRBV12-4 and TRBJ2-1; 8 bases agree with TRBD1. V dropped 9 bases and J dropped 8; count of bases not matched to a gene: 12. CDR3 length: 14 residues.

This chain connects TRBV5-1 to TRBJ2-4, with a weak D call TRBD2 (5 bases). Trimming pared 7 bases from V and 0 bases from J, leaving 14 bases between. CDR3 length: 15 amino acids. Per the germline V gene, CDR1 is SGHRS and CDR2 is YFSETQ. The CDR3 reads CASSSGEPAKNIQYF. As DNA, the CDR3 is TGCGCCAGCTCTTCCGGGGAGCCAGCCAAAAACATTCAGTACTTC.

This clonotype showed up just a few times. The chain uses TRBV9 and TRBJ2-5; perhaps TRBD1 as D (5 bases). Per germline, CDR1 SGDLS and CDR2 YYNGEE. The CDR3 is made up of 14 amino acids. Trimming removed 6 bases from V and 2 bases from J, with 14 bases in between. Here the CDR3 reads CASTKRPGQETQYF. The CDR3 DNA reads TGTGCCAGCACCAAACGACCAGGGCAAGAGACCCAGTACTTC.

V is TRBV21-1 and J is TRBJ2-1; the table names TRBD2, a call not compared with the DNA. The DNA end is more similar to TRBJ2-7, so the J call may be wrong. TRBV21-1 has pseudogene status. The CDR3 totals 19 residues. DNA of the CDR3: TGTGCCAGCAGCTCACGGACTAGCGGGAGATCCTCCTCCTACAATGAGCAGTACTTC. It specifies CASSSRTSGRSSSYNEQYF.

V usage is TRBV9 and J usage is TRBJ1-2; D is undetermined. Germline CDR1 and CDR2: SGDLS and YYNGEE. V was pared by 2 bases and J by 4 bases, with 15 bases between. This CDR3 comprises 15 residues. CDR3 amino acids: CASSVGRTETYGYTF. For the CDR3, the DNA is TGTGCCAGCAGCGTGGGTCGGACTGAGACCTATGGCTACACCTTC.

The chain links TRBV13 to TRBJ1-6; no reliable D call. The V end was cut by 4 bases, the J end by 0 bases, with 13 bases between. This CDR3 has 17 residues. CDR1 is PRHDT, CDR2 FYEKMQ, per germline (reference sequence). The DNA for the CDR3 is TGTGCCAGCAGCTACAGCAGGAAAAGCTCCTATAATTCACCCCTCCACTTT. Residues: CASSYSRKSSYNSPLHF.

In this sample, this clonotype turned up a few times. The rearrangement uses TRBV4-2 and TRBJ2-7; 8 bases map to TRBD2. This CDR3 has 14 amino acids. Germline values: CDR1 LGHNA, CDR2 YNFKEQ. After removal of 4 bases from V and 2 bases from J, the junction contained 4 bases not matched to a gene. In DNA, the CDR3 is TGTGCCAGCAGCCTAGCGGGGAAGGCCTACGAGCAGTACTTC. Translated: CASSLAGKAYEQYF.

This clonotype has more than one count but fewer than ten. The V and J genes are TRBV6-5 and TRBJ2-7; the match to TRBD1 covers 9 bases. The CDR3 has 14 residues. V gave up 6 bases and J gave up 3 bases; unmatched junction bases: 6. Germline CDR1 MNHEY, CDR2 SVGAGI. The CDR3 sequence is CASSRDRVGYEQYF. As DNA, the CDR3 is TGTGCCAGCAGCAGGGACAGGGTAGGCTACGAGCAGTACTTC.

In DNA, the CDR3 is TGCGCCAGCAGCCAAGTAGGGGACAATGAGCAGTTCTTC. This translates into CASSQVGDNEQFF. This chain connects TRBV4-1 to TRBJ2-1; D may be TRBD1 (5 bases). V gave up 1 base and J gave up 5 bases, with 6 bases separating them. The CDR3 covers 13 residues. Germline lookup yields CDR1 MGHRA and CDR2 YSYEKL.

The chain combines TRBV20-1 with TRBJ1-1; 8 nucleotides agree with TRBD1. Germline V gene sequence: CDR1 DFQATT, CDR2 SNEGSKA (reference sequence). Losses at the gene ends were 0 bases for V and 1 base for J; bases not matched to a gene: 10. This CDR3 is 17 amino acids long. The CDR3 coding sequence is TGCAGTGCTAGAGATTGGGCCGCCGGGACAGGGAACACTGAAGCTTTCTTT. Protein: CSARDWAAGTGNTEAFF.

The chain recombines TRBV6-6 with TRBJ1-5; D may be TRBD1 (5 bases). The germline V and J ends were trimmed by 7 bases and 6 bases, with 16 bases remaining between them. There are 14 residues in the CDR3. From germline, CDR1 is MNHNY and CDR2 SVGAGI (reference sequence). The CDR3 spells CASTPDTSIQPQHF. CDR3 DNA sequence: TGTGCCAGCACCCCGGACACCTCAATTCAGCCCCAGCATTTT.

The rearrangement links TRBV29-1 to TRBJ2-3; 9 bases match TRBD2. Looked up from germline, CDR1 is SQVTM and CDR2 is ANQGSEA. The CDR3 extends over 16 amino acids. Germline trimming cut 3 bases from V and 4 bases from J; bases unmatched to any gene: 11. For the CDR3, the DNA is TGCAGCGTTGAGGGTCGCGGGGGGGCCCGCGCAGATACGCAGTATTTT. This encodes CSVEGRGGARADTQYF.

This sequence joins TRBV5-1 and TRBJ2-7, with 8 bases lining up with TRBD1. V lost 4 bases, J lost 0 bases, and 6 bases stayed unmatched. CDR3 length equals 15 residues. In germline, CDR1 is SGHRS, CDR2 YFSETQ. CDR3 DNA sequence: TGCGCCAGCAGCCCGGACAGGGTTCCCTCCTACGAGCAGTACTTC. Its translation is CASSPDRVPSYEQYF.

This clonotype has only a few counts. This chain links TRBV7-6 with TRBJ2-7, with D unresolved. Trimming cost V 1 base and J 0 bases, with 10 bases left between them. The V gene's germline CDR1 is SGHVS and CDR2 FNYEAQ. This CDR3 is built from 15 residues. The CDR3 DNA reads as TGTGCCAGCAGCTTAGATGGCAGCTCCTCCTACGAGCAGTACTTC. Protein sequence: CASSLDGSSSYEQYF.

The chain links TRBV5-1 to TRBJ2-7; maybe TRBD1 (6 bases). The ends were cut back, 1 base at V and 0 bases at J, with 14 bases in the middle. This CDR3 has 16 residues. Germline V gives CDR1 SGHRS, CDR2 YFSETQ. The chain's CDR3 is CASSLTPDSHSYEQYF. As DNA, the CDR3 is TGCGCCAGCAGCTTGACGCCGGACAGCCACTCCTACGAGCAGTACTTC.

DNA of the CDR3: TGTGCCAGCATGGGGGTCGAGCAGTACTTC. This translates into CASMGVEQYF. V gene TRBV28 combines with J gene TRBJ2-7; D could derive from TRBD1 or TRBD2 (5 bases each). From germline, CDR1 is MDHEN and CDR2 SYDVKM. CDR3 length equals 10 residues. V gave up 7 bases and J gave up 6 bases, with 7 bases separating them.

Details on this clonotype: A clone one base away is much larger, so this may be a read error. The chain is built from TRBV20-1 and TRBJ2-1; the D call may be TRBD1 or TRBD2 (5 bases each). With 0 bases removed from V and 0 bases from J, the gap between germline ends came to 12 bases. Germline V gene sequence: CDR1 DFQATT, CDR2 SNEGSKA (reference sequence). The CDR3 runs 16 residues. CDR3 nucleotide sequence: TGCAGTGCTAGAGATGAGGGGTTTCTCTCCTACAATGAGCAGTTCTTC. It encodes CSARDEGFLSYNEQFF.

This clonotype appeared a few times. This rearrangement joins TRBV14 to TRBJ2-7; TRBD1 matches 8 bases. Germline V gene data show CDR1 as SGHDN and CDR2 as FVKESK. V lost 4 bases and J lost 2; bases outside the gene matches: 7. The CDR3 runs to 15 residues. Written as DNA, the CDR3 is TGTGCCAGCAGCCGCGACAGGGGATGGCCCTACGAGCAGTACTTC. It yields the protein CASSRDRGWPYEQYF. The variable domain in full, completed from reference TRBV14 and TRBJ2-7, reads EAGVTQFPSHSVIEKGQTVTLRCDPISGHDNLYWYRRVMGKEIKFLLHFVKESKQDESGMPNNRFLAERTGGTYSTLKVQPAELEDSGVYFCASSRDRGWPYEQYFGPGTRLTVT.

This clonotype was seen once. The chain joins TRBV25-1 to TRBJ1-5, with unresolved D. The CDR3 spans 13 residues. Germline V gene lookup returns CDR1 MGHDK and CDR2 SYGVNS. V was pared by 2 bases and J by 3 bases, with 5 bases between. The CDR3 coding sequence is TGTGCCAGCAGTGAAGACCACAATCAGCCCCAGCATTTT. Translated: CASSEDHNQPQHF.

This chain joins TRBV20-1 and TRBJ2-3; 12 bases agree with TRBD2. The germline CDR1 and CDR2 sequences are DFQATT and SNEGSKA (reference sequence). This CDR3 spans 14 amino acids. V shed 7 bases, J shed 3 bases, and the junction held 5 bases outside the gene matches. The CDR3 is CSVLTSGRTDTQYF. CDR3 in DNA: TGCAGTGTTCTAACTAGCGGGAGGACAGATACGCAGTATTTT.

In its sample, this clonotype was seen a few times. The genes are TRBV29-1 and TRBJ2-7, with TRBD1 matching over 9 bases. CDR1 and CDR2 (germline): SQVTM, ANQGSEA. This CDR3 region has 12 residues. With 7 bases clipped from V and 4 bases from J, the junction kept 5 bases outside the gene matches. DNA for the CDR3: TGCAGCGCTCGGACAGGGGAGTACGAGCAGTACTTC. Translated: CSARTGEYEQYF.

The chain combines TRBV24-1 with TRBJ2-5; 10 bases match TRBD2. Per the germline V gene, CDR1 is KGHDR and CDR2 is SFDVKD. Trimming took 5 bases from V and 5 from J; bases not matched to a gene: 7. The CDR3 is 15 residues long. In nucleotides, the CDR3 is TGTGCCACCAGTGTGGAACTAGCGGGACTGGAGACCCAGTACTTC. Translated, it gives CATSVELAGLETQYF.

This clonotype was observed a handful of times. The CDR3 spells CASSTPDRVGYEQYF. As DNA, the CDR3 is TGTGCCAGCAGTACCCCGGACAGGGTTGGCTACGAGCAGTACTTC. This chain uses TRBV27 with TRBJ2-7; 8 bases agree with TRBD1. Germline CDR1 and CDR2: MNHEY and SMNVEV (reference sequence). After removal of 5 bases from V and 3 bases from J, the junction contained 9 bases not matched to a gene. The CDR3 has 15 residues.

CDR3 region: CAIGIAGSQETQYF. The CDR3 coding sequence is TGTGCCATCGGAATAGCGGGGTCTCAAGAGACCCAGTACTTC. This chain connects TRBV10-3 to TRBJ2-5; TRBD2 matches at 8 bases. There are 14 residues in the CDR3. CDR1 and CDR2 (germline): ENHRY, SYGVKD. The J segment lost 2 bases and the V segment lost 8 bases, leaving 7 bases of the junction unmatched.

This clonotype was seen only a few times. The chain links TRBV7-9 to TRBJ2-1, with D perhaps matching TRBD2 (6 bases). V was pared by 1 base and J by 3 bases, with 13 bases between. Germline values: CDR1 SEHNR, CDR2 FQNEAQ (reference sequence). CDR3 length: 16 residues. This CDR3 is CASSLVGRGLYNEQFF. The CDR3 nucleotides read TGTGCCAGCAGCTTAGTCGGAAGGGGACTCTACAATGAGCAGTTCTTC. Full variable domain (missing parts from reference TRBV7-9 and TRBJ2-1): DTGVSQNPRHKITKRGQNVTFRCDPISEHNRLYWYRQTLGQGPEFLTYFQNEAQLEKSRLLSDRFSAERPKGSFSTLEIQRTEQGDSAMYLCASSLVGRGLYNEQFFGPGTRLTVL.

This chain links TRBV7-9 with TRBJ1-2, with 9 positions matching TRBD1. Germline CDR1 and CDR2: SEHNR and FQNEAQ (reference sequence). The CDR3 is 16 amino acids. V lost 5 bases and J lost 4; bases outside the gene matches: 11. CDR3 residues: CASSPGAGTGFYGYTF. For the CDR3, the DNA is TGTGCCAGCAGCCCTGGGGCGGGGACAGGGTTCTATGGCTACACCTTC.

This clonotype has just a few counts. The chain couples TRBV18 to TRBJ2-1, with 7 nucleotides matching TRBD2. Germline CDR1 KGHSH, CDR2 LQKENI. This CDR3 region has 14 residues. J lost 5 bases, V lost 5 bases, and 6 bases had no gene match. The CDR3 reads CASSASGRNNEQFF. Written as DNA, the CDR3 is TGTGCCAGCTCAGCTAGCGGACGCAACAATGAGCAGTTCTTC. The full variable domain, its missing parts supplied by reference TRBV18 and TRBJ2-1, is NAGVMQNPRHLVRRRGQEARLRCSPMKGHSHVYWYRQLPEEGLKFMVYLQKENIIDESGMPKERFSAEFPKEGPSILRIQQVVRGDSAAYFCASSASGRNNEQFFGPGTRLTVL.